Shown below are 30 T cell receptor beta chains from a single sample sequenced in a study of naive and memory T cell subsets. Ligated cDNA underwent four rounds of PCR with nested alpha and beta constant region primers and SP2. TCRdb re-called the 5' RACE reads through MiXCR, storing one row per CDR3 protein. The table records about 59,000 distinct CDR3 sequences, 8% of them present only once. TCR cDNA received a 3' ligated oligonucleotide that carried a UMI. These TCRs come from a female donor in good health.

This clonotype was found a few times. V gene TRBV11-3 combines with J gene TRBJ1-1, with D perhaps matching TRBD1 (5 bases). Trimming stripped 8 bases from V and 3 bases from J, with 19 bases between. CDR3 length equals 15 residues. The germline CDR1 and CDR2 sequences are SGHNT and YENEEA. CDR3 nucleotides: TGTGCCAGCTCCTTTGGCGGGGCATCGGACACTGAAGCTTTCTTT. It codes for CASSFGGASDTEAFF. Filled out from reference TRBV11-3 and TRBJ1-1, the complete variable domain reads EAGVVQSPRYKIIEKKQPVAFWCNPISGHNTLYWYLQNLGQGPELLIRYENEEAVDDSQLPKDRFSAERLKGVDSTLKIQPAELGDSAVYLCASSFGGASDTEAFFGQGTRLTVV.

The genes are TRBV6-2 or TRBV6-3 and TRBJ2-2; 7 bases match TRBD1. V gave up 8 bases and J gave up 4 bases; unmatched junction bases: 7. The CDR3 spans 14 residues. From germline, CDR1 is MNHEY and CDR2 SVGEGT. In DNA, the CDR3 is TGTGCCAGCGGATGGGACAGATCCACCGGGGAGCTGTTTTTT. Translating it yields CASGWDRSTGELFF.

V gene TRBV19 combines with J gene TRBJ1-5; 11 nucleotides align to TRBD1. CDR1 LNHDA and CDR2 SQIVND come from the germline V gene (reference sequence). CDR3 length equals 16 residues. The ends lost 6 bases at V and 6 bases at J; junction bases unmatched: 10. The CDR3 bases are TGTGCCAGTAGGGATTGGACAGGGGGCCAGGTTCAGCCCCAGCATTTT. Its protein is CASRDWTGGQVQPQHF. The complete variable domain, with remaining parts taken from reference TRBV19 and TRBJ1-5, reads DGGITQSPKYLFRKEGQNVTLSCEQNLNHDAMYWYRQDPGQGLRLIYYSQIVNDFQKGDIAEGYSVSREKKESFPLTVTSAQKNPTAFYLCASRDWTGGQVQPQHFGDGTRLSIL.

The rearrangement joins TRBV14 to TRBJ2-7; possible D gene TRBD1, 6 bases. The germline V gene has CDR1 SGHDN and CDR2 FVKESK. The ends were cut back, 1 base at V and 3 bases at J, with 10 bases in the middle. The CDR3 runs to 14 residues. CDR3 region: CASSQGFRGYEQYF. CDR3 sequence (DNA): TGTGCCAGCAGCCAAGGATTCAGGGGCTACGAGCAGTACTTC.

J is TRBJ1-4 and V is TRBV12-3 or TRBV12-4; 7 positions agree with TRBD1. This CDR3 is 14 amino acids long. J lost 4 bases, V lost 9 bases, and 8 bases had no gene match. The CDR3 sequence is CASRGQLINEKLFF. The CDR3 DNA reads as TGTGCCAGTCGGGGACAGTTGATTAATGAAAAACTGTTTTTT.

A few counts support this clonotype. This chain uses TRBV20-1 with TRBJ2-1, with 9 bases matching TRBD2. The CDR3 extends over 13 amino acids. Trimming took 4 bases from V and 7 from J; bases not matched to a gene: 5. Germline-derived CDR1 and CDR2 are DFQATT and SNEGSKA (reference sequence). The CDR3 loop reads CSANGGGANEQFF. DNA for the CDR3: TGCAGTGCTAATGGCGGGGGGGCAAATGAGCAGTTCTTC.

The chain links TRBV6-1 to TRBJ2-1, with 10 positions matching TRBD1. The CDR3 is made up of 15 amino acids. V shed 7 bases and J 4 bases; nucleotides not matched to a gene: 7. The germline V gene has CDR1 MNHNS and CDR2 SASEGT. The CDR3 is CASTIDRGLYNEQFF. In nucleotides, the CDR3 is TGTGCCAGCACTATAGACAGGGGGCTGTACAATGAGCAGTTCTTC.

This clonotype occurred a few times. The chain uses TRBV12-3 or TRBV12-4 and TRBJ2-1; TRBD2 might be the D (6 bases). The V end was cut by 3 bases, the J end by 7 bases, with 16 bases between. This CDR3 contains 15 residues. The CDR3 nucleotides are TGTGCCAGCAGTTTCCCCCCCCAAGGAGGGAATGAGCAGTTCTTC. Translating it yields CASSFPPQGGNEQFF.

This clonotype was found a few times. The chain employs TRBV2 and TRBJ2-7; TRBD2 is a possible D gene (5 bases). V was pared by 11 bases and J by 10 bases, with 18 bases between. CDR1 and CDR2 from the germline V gene are SNHLY and FYNNEI. The CDR3 totals 11 residues. DNA of the CDR3: TGTGCCTGGAGGACGGAGGTCGACCAGTACTTC. Translating it yields CAWRTEVDQYF.

This clonotype showed up just a few times. The V call is TRBV13, the J call TRBJ1-5; 10 bases fit TRBD1. V dropped 5 bases and J dropped 2; count of bases not matched to a gene: 3. Per germline, CDR1 PRHDT and CDR2 FYEKMQ (reference sequence). CDR3 length: 15 residues. The CDR3 DNA is TGTGCCAGCAGCATTGGGACAGGGGGCAATCAGCCCCAGCATTTT. Translating gives CASSIGTGGNQPQHF.

This clonotype was seen at least ten times. The gene calls are TRBV7-8 and TRBJ1-5; D not certain. The CDR3 runs to 15 residues. Germline lookup yields CDR1 SGHVS and CDR2 FQNEAQ. The V end was cut by 4 bases, the J end by 2 bases, with 12 bases between. CDR3 sequence (DNA): TGTGCCAGCAGCTCTGGGGAGGTTCGCAATCAGCCCCAGCATTTT. Its protein is CASSSGEVRNQPQHF.

This clonotype was recorded many times. This chain uses TRBV7-9 with TRBJ1-2; weak D call: TRBD1 (5 bases). The CDR3 totals 16 residues. With 5 bases removed from V and 6 bases from J, the gap between germline ends came to 22 bases. The germline V gene has CDR1 SEHNR and CDR2 FQNEAQ (reference sequence). In nucleotides, the CDR3 is TGTGCCAGCAGCCCGTGGACAAACTCACGAAGTCATGGCTACACCTTC. It codes for CASSPWTNSRSHGYTF.

This clonotype showed up many times. The chain couples TRBV7-2 to TRBJ1-1, with D perhaps matching TRBD1 (5 bases). This CDR3 comprises 14 residues. Germline CDR1 and CDR2: SGHTA and FQGNSA. V lost 4 bases to trimming and J lost 0 bases, with 9 bases between them. The CDR3 protein is CASSSGQMNTEAFF. The CDR3 DNA reads as TGTGCCAGCAGCTCCGGACAAATGAACACTGAAGCTTTCTTT.

This clonotype showed up just a few times. The V gene is TRBV6-1, the J gene TRBJ2-1; TRBD1 aligns across 9 bases. This CDR3 is 14 amino acids long. Germline trimming cut 8 bases from V and 5 bases from J; bases unmatched to any gene: 7. Germline V gene data show CDR1 as MNHNS and CDR2 as SASEGT. CDR3: CASGWDRVNNEQFF. Here the CDR3 DNA reads TGTGCCAGCGGGTGGGACAGGGTGAACAATGAGCAGTTCTTC.

This clonotype has more than one count but fewer than ten. The chain has TRBV5-1 and TRBJ2-1; TRBD2 matches 7 bases. The CDR3 is made up of 16 amino acids. Germline CDR1 and CDR2: SGHRS and YFSETQ. V gave up 1 base and J gave up 6 bases; unmatched junction bases: 10. CDR3 sequence (DNA): TGCGCCAGCAGCTTGAAACTAGCGCAGCGGTCCAATGAGCAGTTCTTC. It codes for CASSLKLAQRSNEQFF.

This chain uses TRBV20-1 with TRBJ2-7; 7 bases are a match to TRBD1. The CDR3 extends over 14 amino acids. The V gene's germline CDR1 is DFQATT and CDR2 SNEGSKA (reference sequence). V lost 3 bases to trimming and J lost 4 bases; unmatched junction nucleotides: 9. This CDR3 reads CSARVTGKDYEQYF. The CDR3 DNA reads as TGCAGTGCTAGGGTGACAGGGAAGGATTACGAGCAGTACTTC.

This clonotype was recorded many times. This chain links TRBV28 with TRBJ1-1; TRBD1 matches 8 bases. Trimming took 2 bases from V and 1 from J; bases not matched to a gene: 12. The CDR3 extends over 18 amino acids. From germline, CDR1 is MDHEN and CDR2 SYDVKM. The CDR3 nucleotides are TGTGCCAGCAGTTTACAGGTTCGACAGGGGCCGGGGAACACTGAAGCTTTCTTT. Protein product: CASSLQVRQGPGNTEAFF. The whole variable domain, remainder taken from reference TRBV28 and TRBJ1-1, is DVKVTQSSRYLVKRTGEKVFLECVQDMDHENMFWYRQDPGLGLRLIYFSYDVKMKEKGDIPEGYSVSREKKERFSLILESASTNQTSMYLCASSLQVRQGPGNTEAFFGQGTRLTVV.

This clonotype was counted ten times or more. The rearrangement links TRBV5-1 to TRBJ1-1; 8 bases are shared with TRBD1. V lost 4 bases, J lost 7 bases, and 12 bases stayed unmatched. Germline values: CDR1 SGHRS, CDR2 YFSETQ. The CDR3 extends over 15 amino acids. This CDR3 reads CASSVRPTGEDEAFF. The DNA for the CDR3 is TGCGCCAGCAGCGTTCGACCGACAGGGGAGGATGAAGCTTTCTTT.

The rearrangement uses TRBV6-1 and TRBJ2-7; TRBD1 aligns across 8 bases. J gave up 6 bases and V 4 bases, and 2 bases lay outside the gene matches. Germline V gives CDR1 MNHNS, CDR2 SASEGT. The CDR3 loop spans 12 amino acids. The CDR3 region is CASSVRGREQYF. The CDR3 coding sequence is TGTGCCAGCAGTGTCAGGGGGCGCGAGCAGTACTTC.

This chain uses TRBV6-4 with TRBJ2-2; TRBD2 matches at 8 bases. Germline trimming cut 3 bases from V and 3 bases from J; bases unmatched to any gene: 0. This CDR3 is 14 amino acids long. Germline CDR1 reads MRHNA; CDR2 reads SNTAGT. The CDR3, as DNA: TGTGCCAGCAGTGAGCGGGGGGACACCGGGGAGCTGTTTTTT. It specifies CASSERGDTGELFF.

This clonotype was detected ten times or more. This chain's CDR3 is CASSLEGTAFTHNEQFF. DNA of the CDR3: TGCGCCAGCAGCTTGGAGGGGACAGCTTTCACCCACAATGAGCAGTTCTTC. V is TRBV5-1 and J is TRBJ2-1; 7 bases fit TRBD1. The CDR3 runs 17 residues. Per germline, CDR1 SGHRS and CDR2 YFSETQ. Trimming at V came to 0 bases and at J to 5 bases, leaving 11 bases not matched to a gene.

The table lists this clonotype with a few counts. This sequence joins TRBV29-1 and TRBJ2-1; D uncertain. From germline, CDR1 is SQVTM and CDR2 ANQGSEA. The V end lost 2 bases, the J end lost 1 base, and 21 bases lay between the germline ends. The CDR3 is made up of 18 amino acids. CDR3 sequence (DNA): TGCAGCGTTGAACCAGTTCTACATAACACCCCTTCCTACAATGAGCAGTTCTTC. It translates to CSVEPVLHNTPSYNEQFF.

The sample holds many counts of this clonotype. CDR3 DNA: TGTGCCAGCAGCTCGATGGGACAGGGTTCCTACAATGAGCAGTTCTTC. As protein: CASSSMGQGSYNEQFF. The chain combines TRBV7-3 with TRBJ2-1, with 9 bases matching TRBD1. Germline-derived CDR1 and CDR2 are SGHTA and FQGTGA. This CDR3 comprises 16 residues. Unmatched junction bases numbered 5, after V lost 4 bases and J lost 1 base.

The chain is built from TRBV7-9 and TRBJ2-1, with TRBD1 identical over 7 bases. Germline assignment: CDR1 SEHNR and CDR2 FQNEAQ (reference sequence). Trimming removed 5 bases from V and 8 bases from J; junction bases left unmatched: 18. CDR3 length: 17 residues. The CDR3 DNA reads as TGTGCCAGCAGCCCCGCCCTGCAATCGACAGGGATCGATGAGCAGTTCTTC. It codes for CASSPALQSTGIDEQFF.

In its sample, this clonotype was seen many times. The V gene is TRBV10-3, the J gene TRBJ2-5; TRBD1 matches at 7 bases. The germline CDR1 and CDR2 sequences are ENHRY and SYGVKD. CDR3 length equals 13 residues. The junction had 10 bases not matched to a gene; V was cut back by 10 bases and J by 5 bases. In nucleotides, the CDR3 is TGTGCCAGCAGGGACAGTACTATCGAGACCCAGTACTTC. This sequence encodes CASRDSTIETQYF.

The chain has TRBV2 and TRBJ2-3; no reliable D call. Germline loops: CDR1 SNHLY, CDR2 FYNNEI. The CDR3 loop spans 14 amino acids. The V and J ends lost 6 bases and 0 bases respectively, with 10 bases between them. DNA of the CDR3: TGTGCCAGCAGAGAACAAGCCAGCACAGATACGCAGTATTTT. This codes for CASREQASTDTQYF.

This clonotype was seen a few times. The gene calls are TRBV30 and TRBJ1-5, with D hard to call. CDR1 and CDR2 (germline): GTSNPN, SVGIG (reference sequence). The CDR3 sequence is 14 residues long. The V end was cut by 3 bases, the J end by 1 base, with 10 bases between. CDR3 DNA sequence: TGTGCCTGGAGGGCAGGCTTAAGCAATCAGCCCCAGCATTTT. Encoded protein: CAWRAGLSNQPQHF.

This clonotype was observed a handful of times. The V call is TRBV5-4, the J call TRBJ2-2; a weak D match, TRBD1 (6 bases). Trimming shortened V by 1 base and J by 2 bases, and 12 bases separated the two germline ends. This CDR3 region has 16 residues. Germline loops: CDR1 SGHNT, CDR2 YYREEE (reference sequence). The CDR3 spells CASSLYRDINTGELFF. CDR3 DNA sequence: TGTGCCAGCAGCTTGTACCGGGACATAAACACCGGGGAGCTGTTTTTT.

This clonotype appeared many times. The chain couples TRBV6-1 to TRBJ2-7; the match to TRBD2 covers 12 bases. This CDR3 spans 16 amino acids. Germline loops: CDR1 MNHNS, CDR2 SASEGT. The ends lost 6 bases at V and 4 bases at J; junction bases unmatched: 10. Here the CDR3 DNA reads TGTGCCAGCAGCGCCATGACTAGCGGGGGTTCTTACGAGCAGTACTTC. Translating gives CASSAMTSGGSYEQYF.

V usage is TRBV7-3 and J usage is TRBJ2-2; TRBD1 matches 7 bases. Trimming took 6 bases from V and 3 from J; bases not matched to a gene: 4. The CDR3 has 14 residues. The V gene's germline CDR1 is SGHTA and CDR2 FQGTGA. CDR3 in amino acids: CASSKGQYTGELFF. The CDR3 DNA is TGTGCCAGCAGTAAGGGACAGTACACCGGGGAGCTGTTTTTT.